The clone carrying this T cell receptor (beta chain) came up a few times. Its antigen is unknown. The source of the sample is a study of T cell repertoires in cytomegalovirus infection. TCRdb used MiXCR to reprocess the reads, holding one entry per CDR3 protein. The table lists around 85,000 distinct CDR3 sequences, approximately 46% of them singletons, with just over 90% in the top ten. CDR1 is MNHNY, CDR2 SVGAGI, per germline (reference sequence). The V end was cut by 6 bases, the J end by 6 bases, with 17 bases between. CDR3 length equals 14 residues. The sequencing used CD8+ T cells from cultured PBMCs, collected from culture after CMV antigen stimulation. This TCR was recovered from a human donor in good health (CMV status not recorded). Some clones in this sample may be carry-over from other donors' samples. The chain joins TRBV6-6 to TRBJ1-1, with unresolved D. The CDR3 DNA reads TGTGCCAGCAGCCTGTTTTCGGGTCGATCTGAAGCTTTCTTT. Translation gives CASSLFSGRSEAFF.